This T cell receptor (beta chain) was captured in a study of blood T cells in healthy people across ages. Turning to this clonotype: Its specificity is not known. At one of its ends the junction is not consistent with the germline gene, which may arise from a read error.

Study-level results: Relative to aged donors, long-lived donors carried more naive CD4+ cells and displayed higher diversity.

It was with a sample-barcoded 5' primer and a J-beta primer mix that a second PCR of about 7 to 12 cycles was run. Tagging of each cDNA molecule was performed by a template-switch adaptor with 12 random nucleotides. TCRdb recomputed calls from the 5' RACE reads with MiXCR, one row per CDR3 protein. The table includes about 1.8 million distinct CDR3 sequences, 40% to 55% detected once. Germline V CDR1 and CDR2: LGHDT, YNNKEL (reference sequence). The CDR3 contains 15 residues. The sample comprised blood. The genes are TRBV3-1 and TRBJ2-1, with TRBD2 as a possible D gene (5 bases). This TCR came from a middle-aged woman in good health. CDR3: CASSQGTGSYNKQFF. DNA for the CDR3: TGTGCCAGCAGCCAAGGAACGGGATCCTACAATAAGCAGTTCTTC.